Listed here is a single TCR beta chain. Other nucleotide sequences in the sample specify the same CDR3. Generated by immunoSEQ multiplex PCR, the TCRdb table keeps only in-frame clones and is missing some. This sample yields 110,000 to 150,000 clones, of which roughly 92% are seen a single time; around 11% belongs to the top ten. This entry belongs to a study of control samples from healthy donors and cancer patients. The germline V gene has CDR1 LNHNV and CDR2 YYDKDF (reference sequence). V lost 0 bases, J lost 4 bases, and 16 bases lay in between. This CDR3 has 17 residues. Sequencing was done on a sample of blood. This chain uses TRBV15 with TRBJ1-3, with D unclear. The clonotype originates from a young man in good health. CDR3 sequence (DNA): TGTGCCACCAGCAGAGATATATCCGCGACAAGAGGAAACACCATATATTTT. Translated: CATSRDISATRGNTIYF.